This record concerns one T cell receptor (beta chain) sequence. This sample also contains other DNA sequences that code for the same CDR3. Authors' methods: Nucleated cell number was recorded as an estimate derived from reference gene primer amplification. Assay used: immunoSEQ multiplex PCR; TCRdb lists only in-frame clones, some missing. The D gene and trimming were derived from the DNA, and the V and J assignments and clone size from that table. The table records about 46,000 clones, over 70% of them present only once. This entry comes from a study of blood T cell repertoires in COVID-19. At the level of the study: Samples of COVID-19 (acute and convalescent) were obtained from the United States, Italy and Spain. Sources were T cells, B-cell-depleted T cells, or PBMCs; the material itself was cDNA or gDNA.

The sequenced material came from peripheral blood. The source of this sequence is a human donor in a cohort sampled during active COVID-19.

CDR3 region: CASSRDRSTDTQYF. The CDR3 DNA is TGTGCCAGTAGTCGGGACAGGAGCACAGATACGCAGTATTTT. This chain connects TRBV19 to TRBJ2-3; 8 nucleotides agree with TRBD1. From germline, CDR1 is LNHDA and CDR2 SQIVND (reference sequence). V lost 5 bases to trimming and J lost 0 bases; unmatched junction nucleotides: 1. The CDR3 has 14 residues.